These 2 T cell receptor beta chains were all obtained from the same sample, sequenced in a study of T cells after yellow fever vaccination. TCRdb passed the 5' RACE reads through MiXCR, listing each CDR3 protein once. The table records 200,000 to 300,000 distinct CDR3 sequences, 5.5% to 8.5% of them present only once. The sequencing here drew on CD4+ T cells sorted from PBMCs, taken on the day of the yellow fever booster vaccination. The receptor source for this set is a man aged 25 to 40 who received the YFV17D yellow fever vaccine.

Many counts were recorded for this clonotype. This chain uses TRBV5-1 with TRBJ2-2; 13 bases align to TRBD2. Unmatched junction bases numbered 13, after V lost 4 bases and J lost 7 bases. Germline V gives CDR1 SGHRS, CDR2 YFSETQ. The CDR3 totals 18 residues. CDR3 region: CASSPAGTSGKGIGELFF. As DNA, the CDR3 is TGCGCCAGCAGCCCCGCCGGGACTAGCGGGAAAGGGATCGGGGAGCTGTTTTTT.

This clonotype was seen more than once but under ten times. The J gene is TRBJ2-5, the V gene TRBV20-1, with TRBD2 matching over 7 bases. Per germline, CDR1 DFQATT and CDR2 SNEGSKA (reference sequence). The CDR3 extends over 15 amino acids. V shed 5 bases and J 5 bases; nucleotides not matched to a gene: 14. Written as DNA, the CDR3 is TGCAGTGCTCACCCGGGGCGCGGGAGAGGGGAGACCCAGTACTTC. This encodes CSAHPGRGRGETQYF.